Listed below are T cell receptor beta chains from one sample, sequenced in a study of blood T cell repertoires in COVID-19. Using immunoSEQ multiplex PCR, the repertoire was profiled, and TCRdb retains in-frame clones only, with some absent. The profile shows some 460,000 clones, approximately 90% of them singletons. The material sequenced was PBMCs or T cells enriched from blood (not recorded which). These receptor sequences come from a woman aged 18-29 years who had recovered from COVID-19. CDR3s include the opening cysteine and the closing phenylalanine or tryptophan. The D gene is left open where the match is weak. Size values are once, few and many counts, or a class for expanded clones, and some rows have none.

V	J	D	size	DNA	CDR3
TRBV2	TRBJ1-6	TRBD1	NA	TGTGCCAGCAGTGAAGACGACAGGGGTACAAGAGTGGAATCACCCCTCCACTTT	CASSEDDRGTRVESPLHF
TRBV27	TRBJ2-1	TRBD2	NA	TGTGCCAGCAGTTCCCCCGGACTAGCGGGGCACAATGAGCAGTTCTTC	CASSSPGLAGHNEQFF
TRBV7-2	TRBJ1-1	TRBD1	NA	TGTGCCAGCAGCTTAGTAGGGACAGGGAGCGCTGAAGCTTTCTTT	CASSLVGTGSAEAFF
TRBV5-6	TRBJ2-2	NA	NA	TGTGCCAGCTCCCTTCAGGACAGCTCCTCCGGGGAGCTGTTTTTT	CASSLQDSSSGELFF
TRBV6-1	TRBJ1-1	NA	once	TGTGCCAGCAGTGCGTCAGTGGCTTTCTTT	CASSASVAFF
TRBV28	TRBJ1-1	NA	NA	TGTGCCAGCAGTTTATTTAGCCTGAACACTGAAGCTTTCTTT	CASSLFSLNTEAFF
TRBV4-1	TRBJ1-2	NA	NA	TGCGCCAGCAGCCACTTGGGACGGGGGGCGACTTACTATGGCTACACCTTC	CASSHLGRGATYYGYTF
TRBV30	TRBJ2-1	NA	NA	TGTGCCTGGAGTCGACTGTCCGATGAGCAGTTCTTC	CAWSRLSDEQFF
TRBV5-5	TRBJ2-5	NA	NA	TGTGCCAGCAGCTTGGGCAGGGTGATGGAAGAGACCCAGTACTTC	CASSLGRVMEETQYF
TRBV4-1	TRBJ1-4	NA	few	TGCGCCAGCAGCCAAGATCGAGCCACCGTTGCAACTAATGAAAAACTGTTTTTT	CASSQDRATVATNEKLFF
TRBV5-1	TRBJ1-1	NA	NA	TGCGCCAGCAGCTTGGTGGCACTTAGCATGAACACTGAAGCTTTCTTT	CASSLVALSMNTEAFF
TRBV10-3	TRBJ2-3	TRBD2	NA	TGTGCCATCAGTCTAGCGGGGGGGCCTAGCACAGATACGCAGTATTTT	CAISLAGGPSTDTQYF
TRBV5-3	TRBJ2-1	NA	NA	TGTGCCAGATCTTTTGGCCTCTACAATGAGCAGTTCTTC	CARSFGLYNEQFF
TRBV19	TRBJ1-6	TRBD1	NA	TGTGCCAGTAGTACAGGGGGCAGGAGTAATTCACCCCTCCACTTT	CASSTGGRSNSPLHF
TRBV25-1	TRBJ1-1	NA	once	TGTGCCAGCAGTGAAGGTGGGGGCTCGACTGAAGCTTTCTTT	CASSEGGGSTEAFF
TRBV18	TRBJ2-5	NA	NA	TGTGCCAGCTCACCGGAGTACCAAGAGACCCAGTACTTC	CASSPEYQETQYF
TRBV4-2	TRBJ1-2	NA	NA	TGTGCCAGCAGCCAAGACAGAGGCAGCCACTATGGCTACACCTTC	CASSQDRGSHYGYTF
TRBV12-3/TRBV12-4	TRBJ2-7	NA	NA	TGTGCCAGCAGTTTGAGTACGGACGAGCAGTACTTC	CASSLSTDEQYF
TRBV7-8	TRBJ2-2	NA	NA	TGTGCCAGTTCAAGGAGGGCGAACACCGGGGAGCTGTTTTTT	CASSRRANTGELFF
TRBV2	TRBJ1-2	TRBD1	NA	TGTGCCAGCAGTGAAGACCCCGGGACAGGGGATGGCTACACCTTC	CASSEDPGTGDGYTF
TRBV7-2	TRBJ2-3	NA	few	TGTGCCAGCAGCTTAGTGGGGCCAGATACGCAGTATTTT	CASSLVGPDTQYF
TRBV29-1	TRBJ1-1	NA	NA	TGCAGCGTTGAAGAGCTCAGTCCCATAGCTTTCTTT	CSVEELSPIAFF
TRBV19	TRBJ2-7	TRBD1	NA	TGTGCCAGTAGTATCGGACAGGGCGAGCAGTACTTC	CASSIGQGEQYF
TRBV19	TRBJ2-1	TRBD2	NA	TGTGCCAGTAGTAGACTAGCATCTCCGGGTGAGCAGTTCTTC	CASSRLASPGEQFF
TRBV28	TRBJ2-6	NA	NA	TGTGCCAGCAGTTTAGATTATGGACGGCGGACTGATCACGTCCTGACTTTC	CASSLDYGRRTDHVLTF
TRBV29-1	TRBJ1-2	NA	NA	TGCAGCGTCCGCCTAGGGTCGGGGAGCAGGTTTAATGGCTACACCTTC	CSVRLGSGSRFNGYTF
TRBV19	TRBJ2-5	TRBD1	NA	TGTGCCAGTAGTATGGACAGGGGCGGGGAGACCCAGTACTTC	CASSMDRGGETQYF
TRBV5-1	TRBJ1-6	TRBD1	NA	TGCGCCAGCAGCGGATGGACAGGGTTTGGCAATTCACCCCTCCACTTT	CASSGWTGFGNSPLHF
TRBV10-3	TRBJ1-1	TRBD1	NA	TGTGCCATCAGTGGAACAGGGGAGAACACTGAAGCTTTCTTT	CAISGTGENTEAFF
TRBV25-1	TRBJ1-1	NA	NA	TGTGCCAGCAGTGAATATGCTAGTACTGAAGCTTTCTTT	CASSEYASTEAFF
TRBV5-1	TRBJ1-2	NA	NA	TGCGCCAGCAGCTTGGCCCTCAGGGCTTCGGATGGCTACACCTTC	CASSLALRASDGYTF
TRBV18	TRBJ1-1	NA	NA	TGTGCCAGCTCACCAAGCGGTGACACTGAAGCTTTCTTT	CASSPSGDTEAFF
TRBV5-1	TRBJ1-1	TRBD1	NA	TGCGCCAGCAGCTTCAAAGGAGGGGGCGATAACACTGAAGCTTTCTTT	CASSFKGGGDNTEAFF
TRBV5-1	TRBJ2-1	TRBD1	few	TGCGCCAGCAGCTGGGGGACAGGACGCTACAATGAGCAGTTCTTC	CASSWGTGRYNEQFF
TRBV19	TRBJ2-3	NA	NA	TGTGCCAGTAGTATAGACCCGACAGTTTCAGATACGCAGTATTTT	CASSIDPTVSDTQYF
TRBV23-1	TRBJ1-5	TRBD1	NA	TGCGTACAATCACCCGCCGGGACAGGGAACAATCAGCCCCAGCATTTT	CVQSPAGTGNNQPQHF
TRBV5-4	TRBJ2-5	TRBD1	NA	TGTGCCAGCAGTCCGACAGGGGCAGAGACCCAGTACTTC	CASSPTGAETQYF
TRBV6-6	TRBJ1-1	NA	NA	TGTGCCAGCAGACCGTACTTCAGCACCCAAGGGGCTGAAGCTTTCTTT	CASRPYFSTQGAEAFF
TRBV28	TRBJ1-5	TRBD1	NA	TGTGCCAGCAGACGAGGGGGCCAAGGGCCCCAGCATTTT	CASRRGGQGPQHF
TRBV18	TRBJ1-1	NA	once	TGTGCCAGCCGGGCGGGGGCTGACACTGAAGCTTTCTTT	CASRAGADTEAFF
TRBV18	TRBJ2-2	NA	NA	TGTGCCAGCTCAAGTGGTAGCGGCGGGGAGCTGTTTTTT	CASSSGSGGELFF
TRBV5-4	TRBJ1-1	NA	NA	TGTGCCAGCAGCCCGGGGAAGGCGGCCCCAGAGATAGATACTGAAGCTTTCTTT	CASSPGKAAPEIDTEAFF
TRBV4-1	TRBJ1-1	NA	NA	TGCGCCAGCAGCCAACCAACGACGCAGAGGGACTATGCTTTCTTT	CASSQPTTQRDYAFF
TRBV29-1	TRBJ1-2	NA	once	TGCAGCGTTGAAGCCCGGGGAGGGAACTATGGCTACACCTTC	CSVEARGGNYGYTF
TRBV19	TRBJ1-2	NA	few	TGTGCCAGTCGGAAAGGGGGTGGGGGCGACTATGGCTACACCTTC	CASRKGGGGDYGYTF
TRBV5-1	TRBJ2-1	NA	NA	TGCGCCAGCAGCTTTGAACAGGGTTCCAATGAGCAGTTCTTC	CASSFEQGSNEQFF
TRBV7-9	TRBJ1-6	NA	NA	TGTGCCAGCAGCCCCGCGGAGAGGACACCCCTCCACTTT	CASSPAERTPLHF
TRBV6-5	TRBJ1-2	NA	NA	TGTGCCAGCAAGGGCGCGGGGCGGGAGGGCTACACCTTC	CASKGAGREGYTF
TRBV10-2	TRBJ2-3	TRBD2	NA	TGCGCCAGCAGTGAGTCTAGCGGGGGCTGGGATACGCAGTATTTT	CASSESSGGWDTQYF
TRBV7-2	TRBJ2-1	NA	few	TGTGCCAGCAGCTCGGGGACTGGTTACAATGAGCAGTTCTTC	CASSSGTGYNEQFF
TRBV5-6	TRBJ1-2	NA	NA	TGTGCCAGCAGCTTCAACAGGGAAAACTATGGCTACACCTTC	CASSFNRENYGYTF